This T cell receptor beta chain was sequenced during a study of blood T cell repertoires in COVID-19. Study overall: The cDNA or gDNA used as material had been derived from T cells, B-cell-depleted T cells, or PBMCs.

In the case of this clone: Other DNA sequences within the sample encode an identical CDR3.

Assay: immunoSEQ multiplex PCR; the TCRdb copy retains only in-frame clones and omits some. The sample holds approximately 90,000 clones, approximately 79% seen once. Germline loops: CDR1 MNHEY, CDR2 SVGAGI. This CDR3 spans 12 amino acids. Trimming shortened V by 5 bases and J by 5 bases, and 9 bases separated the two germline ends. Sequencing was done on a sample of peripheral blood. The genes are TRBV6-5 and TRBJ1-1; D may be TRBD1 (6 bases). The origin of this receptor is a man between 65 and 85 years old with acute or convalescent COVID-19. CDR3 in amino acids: CASSRGGTEAFF. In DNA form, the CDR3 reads TGTGCCAGCAGTCGAGGGGGTACTGAAGCTTTCTTT.